Each of the 8 T cell receptor beta chains below was sequenced from the same sample in a study of human T cells and chemical hapten exposure. Time point specified: patch test 1, 2 weeks after DPC sensitization. Treatment given: therapeutic diphenylcyclopropenone sensitization with weekly scalp DPC. TCRdb analysed the RACE reads with MiXCR anew, one entry per CDR3 protein. The sample lists more than 65,000 distinct CDR3 sequences; under 13% were seen once. The material sequenced was whole blood, taken in connection with sensitization to the hapten diphenylcyclopropenone (DPC). The source is a woman between 45 and 65 years old with alopecia areata. Some clones in this sample may be carry-over from other donors' samples.

V gene TRBV20-1 combines with J gene TRBJ2-5; 9 nucleotides match TRBD2. The CDR3 is made up of 17 amino acids. Germline V gives CDR1 DFQATT, CDR2 SNEGSKA (reference sequence). The junction had 14 bases not matched to a gene; V was cut back by 2 bases and J by 4 bases. The CDR3: CSARLREGLGALETQYF. The CDR3 bases are TGCAGTGCTAGATTGCGGGAGGGCCTCGGAGCCCTAGAGACCCAGTACTTC.

This clonotype was detected a few times. The chain recombines TRBV28 with TRBJ2-1; D ambiguous. CDR1 is MDHEN and CDR2 is SYDVKM in the germline V gene. CDR3 length equals 12 residues. Between the trimmed V and J ends, which lost 3 bases and 9 bases, there was a span of 9 bases. The CDR3 DNA is TGTGCCAGCAGTTTCCAGTTCAGTGAGCAGTTCTTC. Amino acids: CASSFQFSEQFF.

There are a few counts of this clonotype. The V and J genes are TRBV6-6 and TRBJ2-3, with unresolved D. The germline CDR1 and CDR2 sequences are MNHNY and SVGAGI (reference sequence). The CDR3 consists of 15 residues. Trimming pared 2 bases from V and 4 bases from J, leaving 13 bases between. The CDR3 here is CASSYRGPGPDTQYF. In DNA form, the CDR3 reads TGTGCCAGCAGTTACCGCGGACCAGGCCCAGATACGCAGTATTTT.

This clonotype has only a few counts. This chain joins TRBV27 and TRBJ1-4; D possibly corresponds to TRBD1 (5 bases). There are 17 residues in the CDR3. Germline-derived CDR1 and CDR2 are MNHEY and SMNVEV (reference sequence). V shed 0 bases and J shed 0 bases, with 11 bases lying between them. CDR3 bases: TGTGCCAGCAGTTTATCGAGGGGCAGTGCAACTAATGAAAAACTGTTTTTT. Translated, it gives CASSLSRGSATNEKLFF. The full variable domain, rest sourced from reference TRBV27 and TRBJ1-4, is EAQVTQNPRYLITVTGKKLTVTCSQNMNHEYMSWYRQDPGLGLRQIYYSMNVEVTDKGDVPEGYKVSRKEKRNFPLILESPSPNQTSLYFCASSLSRGSATNEKLFFGSGTQLSVL.

The V call is TRBV18, the J call TRBJ1-5, with a weak D call TRBD1 (5 bases). The CDR3 totals 13 residues. CDR1 KGHSH and CDR2 LQKENI come from the germline V gene. The V end was cut by 0 bases, the J end by 9 bases, with 9 bases between. CDR3 nucleotide sequence: TGTGCCAGCTCACCACCGCAGGGACGGCCCCAGCATTTT. Its translation is CASSPPQGRPQHF.

V gene TRBV10-3 combines with J gene TRBJ2-5; 10 positions match TRBD2. Per germline, CDR1 ENHRY and CDR2 SYGVKD. Trimming at V came to 4 bases and at J to 7 bases, leaving 6 bases not matched to a gene. This CDR3 is built from 14 residues. CDR3 coding DNA: TGTGCCATCAGTGCTACTAGCGGGGACCTGACCCAGTACTTC. Residues: CAISATSGDLTQYF.

This clonotype came up a few times. V and J are TRBV19 and TRBJ1-4, with no clear D. The V and J ends lost 4 bases and 5 bases respectively, with 5 bases between them. The CDR3 contains 12 residues. Germline CDR1 reads LNHDA; CDR2 reads SQIVND (reference sequence). CDR3 DNA sequence: TGTGCCAGTAGTAGAAGGAATGAAAAACTGTTTTTT. It encodes CASSRRNEKLFF.

This clonotype has only a few counts. This chain connects TRBV20-1 to TRBJ2-3, with 8 bases that match TRBD1. V lost 3 bases and J lost 2; bases outside the gene matches: 7. The CDR3 totals 15 residues. Germline lookup yields CDR1 DFQATT and CDR2 SNEGSKA (reference sequence). For the CDR3, the DNA is TGCAGTGCTAGCGTTTTGGGACAGGCCACAGATACGCAGTATTTT. Its translation: CSASVLGQATDTQYF.